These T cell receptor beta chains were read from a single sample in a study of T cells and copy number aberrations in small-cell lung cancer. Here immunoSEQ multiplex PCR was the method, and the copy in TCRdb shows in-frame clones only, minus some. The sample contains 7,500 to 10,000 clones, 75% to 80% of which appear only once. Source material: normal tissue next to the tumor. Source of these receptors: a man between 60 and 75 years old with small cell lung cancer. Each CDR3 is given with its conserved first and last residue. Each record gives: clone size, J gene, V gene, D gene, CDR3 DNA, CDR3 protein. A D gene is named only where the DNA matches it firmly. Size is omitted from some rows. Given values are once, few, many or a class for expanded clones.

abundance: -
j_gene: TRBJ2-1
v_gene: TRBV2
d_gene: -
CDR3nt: TGTGCCAGCAGAGAGACAGGTCCCTACAATGAGCAGTTCTTC
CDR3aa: CASRETGPYNEQFF

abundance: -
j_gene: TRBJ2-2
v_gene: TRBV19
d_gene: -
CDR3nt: TGTGCCAGTAGTATTTGGGCGGGGAACACCGGGGAGCTGTTTTTT
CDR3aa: CASSIWAGNTGELFF

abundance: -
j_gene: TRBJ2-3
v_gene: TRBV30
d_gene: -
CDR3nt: TGTGCCTCCACGAGCGGCGGGGGCACAGATACGCAGTATTTT
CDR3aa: CASTSGGGTDTQYF

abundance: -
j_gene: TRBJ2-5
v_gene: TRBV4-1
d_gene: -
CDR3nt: TGCGCCAGCAGCCAAGATAGGGGGGAGACCCAGTACTTC
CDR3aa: CASSQDRGETQYF

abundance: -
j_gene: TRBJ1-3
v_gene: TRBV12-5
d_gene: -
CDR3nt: TGTGCTAGTGCCCAACACCATACTTCTGGAAACACCATATATTTT
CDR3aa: CASAQHHTSGNTIYF

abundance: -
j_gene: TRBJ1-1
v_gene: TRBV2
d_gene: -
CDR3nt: TGTGCCAGCAGTGAAGCCCAGATGAACACTGAAGCTTTCTTT
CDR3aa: CASSEAQMNTEAFF

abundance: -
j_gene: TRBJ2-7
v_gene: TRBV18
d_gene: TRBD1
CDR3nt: TGTGCCAGCTCACCCGGGACAGCCTCCTACGAGCAGTACTTC
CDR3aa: CASSPGTASYEQYF

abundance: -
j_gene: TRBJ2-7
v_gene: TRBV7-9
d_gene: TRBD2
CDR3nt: TGTGCCAGCAGCTTAGCGGGCCTAGCGGACGAGCAGTACTTC
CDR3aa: CASSLAGLADEQYF

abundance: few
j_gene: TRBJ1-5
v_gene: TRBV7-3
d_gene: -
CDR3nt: TGTGCCAGCAGCTTAGATCCGGGTAGCAATCAGCCCCAGCATTTT
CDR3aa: CASSLDPGSNQPQHF

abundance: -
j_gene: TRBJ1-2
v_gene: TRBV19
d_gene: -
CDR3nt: TGTGCCAGTAGTATATCTCCCGGCGACAACTATGGCTACACCTTC
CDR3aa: CASSISPGDNYGYTF

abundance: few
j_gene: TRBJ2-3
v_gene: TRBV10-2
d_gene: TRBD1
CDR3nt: TGCGCCAGCAGTTCCGGGACAGTCACAGATACGCAGTATTTT
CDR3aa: CASSSGTVTDTQYF

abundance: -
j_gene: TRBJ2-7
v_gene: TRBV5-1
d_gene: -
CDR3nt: TGCGCCAGCACACCCGGGACCACCACCTACGAGCAGTACTTC
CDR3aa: CASTPGTTTYEQYF

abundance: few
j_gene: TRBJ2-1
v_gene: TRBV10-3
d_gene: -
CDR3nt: TGTGCCAGCAGCCCAGGGAGGAATGAGCAGTTCTTC
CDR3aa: CASSPGRNEQFF

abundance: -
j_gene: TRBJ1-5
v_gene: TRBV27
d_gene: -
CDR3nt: TGTGCCAGCACTTCCACGCCGGGCCCCAACAGGTTCCGTAATCAGCCCCAGCATTTT
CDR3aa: CASTSTPGPNRFRNQPQHF

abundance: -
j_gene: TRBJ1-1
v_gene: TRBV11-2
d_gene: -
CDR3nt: TGTGCCAGCAGCTTAGATACGGTTGGGGAATTT
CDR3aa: CASSLDTVGEF

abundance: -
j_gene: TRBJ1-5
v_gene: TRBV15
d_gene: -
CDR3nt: TGTGCCACCAGCAGCCATAGCAATCAGCCCCAGCATTTT
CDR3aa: CATSSHSNQPQHF

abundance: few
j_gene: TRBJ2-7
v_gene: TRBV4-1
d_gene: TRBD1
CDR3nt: TGCGCCAGCAGCCAGGGACAGGGGGCCGACGAGCAGTACTTC
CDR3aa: CASSQGQGADEQYF

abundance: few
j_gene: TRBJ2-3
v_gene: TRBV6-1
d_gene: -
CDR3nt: TGTGCCAGCAGTCTGGGCCCTGAGGGGGCAGATACGCAGTATTTT
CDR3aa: CASSLGPEGADTQYF

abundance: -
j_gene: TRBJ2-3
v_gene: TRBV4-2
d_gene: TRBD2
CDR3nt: TGTGCCAGCAGCTTCCGACTAGCGGGAGAAGCGGGAGTGGGAGATACGCAGTATTTT
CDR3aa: CASSFRLAGEAGVGDTQYF

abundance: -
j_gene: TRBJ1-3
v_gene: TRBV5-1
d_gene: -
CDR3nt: TGCGCCAGCCGTCAGGGTCCCTCTGGAAACACCATATATTTT
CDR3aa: CASRQGPSGNTIYF

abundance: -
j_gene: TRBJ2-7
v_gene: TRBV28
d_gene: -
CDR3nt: TGTGCCAGCAGTTTGGTACCCTACGAGCAGTACTTC
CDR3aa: CASSLVPYEQYF

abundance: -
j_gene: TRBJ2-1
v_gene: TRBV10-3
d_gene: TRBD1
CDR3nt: TGTGCCATCAGTCCGGGACAGGGCTACAATGAGCAGTTCTTC
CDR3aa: CAISPGQGYNEQFF

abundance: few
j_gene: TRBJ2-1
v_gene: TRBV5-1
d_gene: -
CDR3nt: TGCGCCAGCAGCATCACCGGGACTGGCGTGGGTGAGCAGTTCTTC
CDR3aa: CASSITGTGVGEQFF

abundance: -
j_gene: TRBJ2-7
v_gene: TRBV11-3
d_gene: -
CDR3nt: TGTGCCAGCAGCTTAGCCGAGGAGGGGGTTGGATCGCTGCCCTACGAGCAGTACTTC
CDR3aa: CASSLAEEGVGSLPYEQYF

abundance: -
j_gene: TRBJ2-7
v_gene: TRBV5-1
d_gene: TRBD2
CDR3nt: TGCGCCAGCAGCTTGCGTAAGGGACTAGCGGGAACCGACTACGAGCAGTACTTC
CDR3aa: CASSLRKGLAGTDYEQYF

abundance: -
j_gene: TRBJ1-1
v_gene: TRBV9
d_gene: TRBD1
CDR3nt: TGTGCCAGCAGCGCAGGGACAGCCTACACTGAAGCTTTCTTT
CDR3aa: CASSAGTAYTEAFF

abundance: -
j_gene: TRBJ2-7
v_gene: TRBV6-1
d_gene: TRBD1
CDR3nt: TGTGCCATAGGACAGGGGGCTGTAGAGCAGTACTTC
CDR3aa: CAIGQGAVEQYF

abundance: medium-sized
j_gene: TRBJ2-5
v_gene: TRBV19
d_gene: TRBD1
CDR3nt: TGTGCCAGTAGTATAGCGGGACAGGCTCAAGAGACCCAGTACTTC
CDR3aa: CASSIAGQAQETQYF

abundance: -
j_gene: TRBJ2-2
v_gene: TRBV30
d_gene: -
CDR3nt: TGTGCCTGGAGTGTATCTGGAGGCACCGGGGAGCTGTTTTTT
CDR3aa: CAWSVSGGTGELFF

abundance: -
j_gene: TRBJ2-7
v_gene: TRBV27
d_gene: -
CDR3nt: TGTGCCAGCAGTTTGTATCAGGGTTTTAAGAACGAGCAGTACTTC
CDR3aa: CASSLYQGFKNEQYF

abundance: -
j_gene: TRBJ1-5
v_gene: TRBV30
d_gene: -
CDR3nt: TGTGCCTGGAGTTCGGCCAGGGGAAATCAGCCCCAGCATTTT
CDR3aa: CAWSSARGNQPQHF

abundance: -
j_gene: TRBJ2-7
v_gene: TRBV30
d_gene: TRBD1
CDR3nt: TGTGCCTGGAGTGAGGGACAGTGGACTGAGCAGTACTTC
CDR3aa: CAWSEGQWTEQYF

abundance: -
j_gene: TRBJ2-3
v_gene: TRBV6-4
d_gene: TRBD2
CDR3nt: TGTGCCAGCAGTGACTCGGCTAGCGGGAGTGATACGCAGTATTTT
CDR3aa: CASSDSASGSDTQYF

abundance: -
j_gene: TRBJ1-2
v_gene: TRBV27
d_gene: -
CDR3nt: TGTGCCAGCAGTTTATCGACTCAAGGGGGGGAGGGCTACACCTTC
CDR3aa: CASSLSTQGGEGYTF

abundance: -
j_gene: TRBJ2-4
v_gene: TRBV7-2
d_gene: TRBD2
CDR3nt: TGTGCCAGCAGCTTACGGGCGGGGGACATTCAGTACTTC
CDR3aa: CASSLRAGDIQYF

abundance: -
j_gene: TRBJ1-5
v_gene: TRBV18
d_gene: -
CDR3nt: TGTGCCAGCTCACCAGCCACGGGGGCTGGTCAGCCCCAGCATTTT
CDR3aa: CASSPATGAGQPQHF

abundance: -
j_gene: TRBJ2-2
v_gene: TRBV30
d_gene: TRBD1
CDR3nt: TGTGCCTGGAGCGTGGGAGAGAGGGGGCACACCGGGGAGCTGTTTTTT
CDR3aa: CAWSVGERGHTGELFF